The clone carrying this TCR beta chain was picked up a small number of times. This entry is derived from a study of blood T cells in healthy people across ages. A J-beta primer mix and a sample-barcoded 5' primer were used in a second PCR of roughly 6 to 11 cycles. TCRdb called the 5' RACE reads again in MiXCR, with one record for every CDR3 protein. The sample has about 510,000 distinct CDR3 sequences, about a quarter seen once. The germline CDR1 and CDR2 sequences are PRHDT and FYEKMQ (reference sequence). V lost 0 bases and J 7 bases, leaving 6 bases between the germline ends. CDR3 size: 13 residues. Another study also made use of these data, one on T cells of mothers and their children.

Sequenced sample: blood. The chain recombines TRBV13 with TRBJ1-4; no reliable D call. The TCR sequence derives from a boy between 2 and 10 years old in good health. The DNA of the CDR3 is TGTGCCAGCAGCTTAGGCCCGGGTGAAAAACTGTTTTTT. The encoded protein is CASSLGPGEKLFF.